This T cell receptor (beta chain) appears in the sequencing data of a study of monozygotic twins with inflammatory bowel disease (dated by TCRdb to between 2018 and 2021). Regarding the complete study: The full study comprised 28 monozygotic twin pairs: nine German pairs (four IBD-concordant, five IBD-discordant) and 19 IBD-discordant Danish pairs. Each individual had, on average, about 151 000 unique TCRalpha sequences and 181 000 unique TCRbeta sequences available for analysis. The search for disease-associated traits relied mainly on comparing IBD patients with their genetically identical healthy co-twins within discordant pairs.

The CDR3, from cysteine to phenylalanine, totals 20 residues. A DNA sequence was not provided. CDR1 and CDR2 (MGHRA, YSYEKL) derive from the germline V gene. As for this clonotype: Its recognized antigen is unknown.

Paper-wide results and their limitations: Differing immunosuppressive treatments among patients may have added background noise and inter-individual variability to the repertoires. A decrease in TCRbeta repertoire diversity, as measured by inverse Simpson index, was observed in IBD patients compared with their healthy co-twins. Compared with healthy twins, IBD patients shared fewer clonotypes with other individuals, and the difference was most pronounced in patients with signs of disease activity. No single strong signal or clonotype linked to IBD turned up in the results, so the idea that one exists was not supported. Different T cell subtypes could not be distinguished in the analysis. Repertoire similarity did not differ between concordant and discordant twins, possibly due to limited statistical power.

From each donor, a roughly 2.5 ml peripheral blood sample was drawn into PAXgene tubes and stored at -80 degrees C. Total RNA was isolated from whole blood with the PAXgene blood miRNA kit on an automated QIAcube, without T cell sorting. Peripheral blood from monozygotic twin pairs concordant or discordant for inflammatory bowel disease was subjected to deep TCRalpha and TCRbeta repertoire profiling with unique molecular barcoding. For every twin pair, smoking habits were documented, and each individual was categorised as a current, former or never smoker. The library relied on 5' RACE. For each TCR library, 3,500 to 4,000 ng of total RNA was used. For each sample, cDNA synthesis with SMARTScribe reverse transcriptase was split into eight separate reactions. During cDNA synthesis, template switching introduced unique molecular identifiers that contained a 6-nucleotide sample barcode. Amplification of TCRalpha and TCRbeta cDNA involved two nested PCRs of 16 and 9 cycles, and each PCR was followed by bead purification. Before amplification, the cDNA was both treated with uracil DNA-glycosylase and purified with the QIAquick PCR purification kit. In the second PCR, Illumina TruSeq-compatible adapters and sample-specific barcodes were added. Library quality and concentration were checked on TapeStation and Qubit, and libraries were pooled at 4.5 to 5.5 ng each. The pooled libraries were sequenced with 2 x 100 bp reads and custom sequencing primers on an Illumina HiSeq2500 single-index Rapid Run. The paper's data handling went like this. MiGEC version 1.2.6 was used for UMI-based consensus assembly to correct PCR and sequencing errors. MiXCR version 2.1.1 handled V(D)J alignment, clonotype assembly and CDR3 extraction. Normalisation of gene usage, clonotype sharing and MAIT/NKT TCR abundance was achieved by analysing the top 1000, 10 000 and 20 000 clonotypes per sample. After downsampling to 27 000 UMIs, diversity was calculated as the inverse Simpson index using the vegan R package. Statistical testing used paired Mann-Whitney U tests on the discordant twin pairs and applied Benjamini-Hochberg correction for multiple testing. With the reads reprocessed by TCRdb, a single entry stands for each CDR3 protein sequence and no DNA is reported. TCRdb, not the original authors, processed these V and J calls. In this sample's table one finds roughly 200,000 distinct CDR3 sequences. 7.5% to 9.5% of the sample is taken by the ten largest.

The source of this sequence is a human donor with ulcerative colitis or Crohn's disease, or a healthy co-twin of an affected twin (not recorded which). Material: blood. In this chain, TRBV4-1 is recombined with TRBJ1-5; checking the TCRdb D call of TRBD1 is not possible without DNA. The CDR3 sequence is CASSQEPPGTGAYSNQPQHF.